A selection of T cell receptor beta chains follows, all from one sample in a study of cytomegalovirus exposure and HLA in healthy donors. Method: immunoSEQ multiplex PCR; TCRdb's copy keeps in-frame clones and lacks some. The sample shows 80,000 or so clones, and approximately 1.1% sits with its ten largest clones. Sequenced: PBMCs. The receptors originated from a woman aged 30 to 39 in good health and CMV-seronegative. Both conserved end residues are part of each CDR3. A D gene is named only where the DNA matches it firmly.

J gene: TRBJ2-2
D gene: NA
V gene: TRBV7-8
CDR3 DNA: TGTGCCAGCAGCTTATCCCGGACTGGCGGGGAGCTGTTTTTT
CDR3 protein: CASSLSRTGGELFF

J gene: TRBJ1-1
D gene: TRBD1
V gene: TRBV18
CDR3 DNA: TGTGCCAGCTCACTCTTGACAGGGGGCGCCGGAAACACTGAAGCTTTCTTT
CDR3 protein: CASSLLTGGAGNTEAFF

J gene: TRBJ2-7
D gene: NA
V gene: TRBV30
CDR3 DNA: TGTGCCTGGAGTGGGGCAACGGGGGCCTACGAGCAGTACTTC
CDR3 protein: CAWSGATGAYEQYF

J gene: TRBJ1-1
D gene: TRBD1
V gene: TRBV6-1
CDR3 DNA: TGTGCCAGCATTAGGGACAGGGGGCGTGAAGCTTTCTTT
CDR3 protein: CASIRDRGREAFF

J gene: TRBJ2-7
D gene: TRBD2
V gene: TRBV29-1
CDR3 DNA: TGCAGCGTTGTGGGACTAGCGGGAGGGCCCGACGAGCAGTACTTC
CDR3 protein: CSVVGLAGGPDEQYF

J gene: TRBJ2-1
D gene: NA
V gene: TRBV10-3
CDR3 DNA: TGTGCCATCAGGGACAGCGACAATGAGCAGTTCTTC
CDR3 protein: CAIRDSDNEQFF

J gene: TRBJ2-2
D gene: NA
V gene: TRBV4-2
CDR3 DNA: TGTGCCAGCCGGGGGGCAGTGGGAGACGGGGAGCTGTTTTTT
CDR3 protein: CASRGAVGDGELFF

J gene: TRBJ2-7
D gene: NA
V gene: TRBV18
CDR3 DNA: TGTGCCAGCTCACCACTCATAAACAGGCCCTACGAGCAGTACTTC
CDR3 protein: CASSPLINRPYEQYF

J gene: TRBJ2-7
D gene: NA
V gene: TRBV6-5
CDR3 DNA: TGTGCCAGCAGTTACTCCCGGGAGTACGAGCAGTACTTC
CDR3 protein: CASSYSREYEQYF

J gene: TRBJ2-5
D gene: TRBD2
V gene: TRBV5-1
CDR3 DNA: TGCGCCAGCAGCTTGGACCCAAGCGGGACCCTCCGGACCCAGTACTTC
CDR3 protein: CASSLDPSGTLRTQYF

J gene: TRBJ2-3
D gene: TRBD2
V gene: TRBV6-1
CDR3 DNA: TGTGCCAGCAACCTACTAGCGGGCTCATATACGCAGTATTTT
CDR3 protein: CASNLLAGSYTQYF

J gene: TRBJ2-3
D gene: NA
V gene: TRBV5-5
CDR3 DNA: TGTGCCAGCAGCTTCCAGCGCGCCACAGATACGCAGTATTTT
CDR3 protein: CASSFQRATDTQYF

J gene: TRBJ2-7
D gene: TRBD1
V gene: TRBV6-5
CDR3 DNA: TGTGCCAGCAGTCCCCGGGACAGGGTCTACGAGCAGTACTTC
CDR3 protein: CASSPRDRVYEQYF

J gene: TRBJ1-1
D gene: TRBD1
V gene: TRBV19
CDR3 DNA: TGTGCCAGTAGCCCAGGGGGCTACACTGAAGCTTTCTTT
CDR3 protein: CASSPGGYTEAFF

J gene: TRBJ2-5
D gene: TRBD2
V gene: TRBV18
CDR3 DNA: TGTGCCAGCTCACCAACGGGACCGGGACTAGCTAGGGAGACCCAGTACTTC
CDR3 protein: CASSPTGPGLARETQYF

J gene: TRBJ2-4
D gene: NA
V gene: TRBV18
CDR3 DNA: TGTGCCAGCTCACCGAGATTAGCGGAAACACAGTACTTC
CDR3 protein: CASSPRLAETQYF

J gene: TRBJ2-7
D gene: TRBD2
V gene: TRBV29-1
CDR3 DNA: TGCAGCGTTACCAGCGGGGGGGCCGAATACGAGCAGTACTTC
CDR3 protein: CSVTSGGAEYEQYF

J gene: TRBJ2-7
D gene: NA
V gene: TRBV9
CDR3 DNA: TGTGCCAGCAGCGCCCGCGCGAACTCCTACGAGCAGTACTTC
CDR3 protein: CASSARANSYEQYF

J gene: TRBJ2-5
D gene: TRBD2
V gene: TRBV6-5
CDR3 DNA: TGTGCCAGCAGTTCGGGACTAGCGGGACCCGTAGAGACCCAGTACTTC
CDR3 protein: CASSSGLAGPVETQYF

J gene: TRBJ2-3
D gene: NA
V gene: TRBV15
CDR3 DNA: TGTGCCACCAGCAGTGCGGGGCTCAATGCAGATACGCAGTATTTT
CDR3 protein: CATSSAGLNADTQYF

J gene: TRBJ2-3
D gene: TRBD2
V gene: TRBV6-6
CDR3 DNA: TGTGCCAGCACCGAAAGAAGCGGGGGGCCCCCAGATACGCAGTATTTT
CDR3 protein: CASTERSGGPPDTQYF

J gene: TRBJ1-5
D gene: TRBD1
V gene: TRBV11-2
CDR3 DNA: TGTGCCAGCAGCCCAGGACAGGGGAAGGGCCAGCCCCAGCATTTT
CDR3 protein: CASSPGQGKGQPQHF

J gene: TRBJ2-2
D gene: TRBD2
V gene: TRBV18
CDR3 DNA: TGTGCCAGCGCACCAAGACTAGCGGGGAACACCGGGGAGCTGTTTTTT
CDR3 protein: CASAPRLAGNTGELFF

J gene: TRBJ1-2
D gene: TRBD1
V gene: TRBV5-1
CDR3 DNA: TGCGCCAGCAGCACTCTGACAGGGAGCGGCTACACCTTC
CDR3 protein: CASSTLTGSGYTF

J gene: TRBJ1-5
D gene: NA
V gene: TRBV6-1
CDR3 DNA: TGTGCCAGCAGTGTTACCGGGACACAGAATCAGCCCCAGCATTTT
CDR3 protein: CASSVTGTQNQPQHF

J gene: TRBJ2-3
D gene: TRBD2
V gene: TRBV5-1
CDR3 DNA: TGCGCCAGCAGCTTGACTAGCGGGTACACAGATACGCAGTATTTT
CDR3 protein: CASSLTSGYTDTQYF

J gene: TRBJ2-3
D gene: NA
V gene: TRBV7-6
CDR3 DNA: TGTGCCAGCAGCTTAGCGTCAGGGTCCACAGATACGCAGTATTTT
CDR3 protein: CASSLASGSTDTQYF

J gene: TRBJ2-1
D gene: TRBD2
V gene: TRBV29-1
CDR3 DNA: TGCAGCGTTTCCACGACTAGCAGGGTGAATGAGCAGTTCTTC
CDR3 protein: CSVSTTSRVNEQFF

J gene: TRBJ2-7
D gene: TRBD2
V gene: TRBV30
CDR3 DNA: TGTGCCTGGAGTGCGCAAAGCGGGAGCGGTTACGAGCAGTACTTC
CDR3 protein: CAWSAQSGSGYEQYF

J gene: TRBJ2-7
D gene: NA
V gene: TRBV10-3
CDR3 DNA: TGTGCCATCAGTGAGCAGGGGTACGAGCAGTACTTC
CDR3 protein: CAISEQGYEQYF

J gene: TRBJ2-7
D gene: TRBD1
V gene: TRBV7-9
CDR3 DNA: TGTGCCAGCAGCTCGACAGGGGACGAGCAGTACTTC
CDR3 protein: CASSSTGDEQYF

J gene: TRBJ1-1
D gene: TRBD1
V gene: TRBV25-1
CDR3 DNA: TGTGCCAGCAGTGCCCGGACAGGGAACACTGAAGCTTTCTTT
CDR3 protein: CASSARTGNTEAFF

J gene: TRBJ2-5
D gene: NA
V gene: TRBV29-1
CDR3 DNA: TGCAGCGTTGCAAGGGGGGGCCAGGAGACCCAGTACTTC
CDR3 protein: CSVARGGQETQYF

J gene: TRBJ1-4
D gene: TRBD1
V gene: TRBV2
CDR3 DNA: TGTGCCAGCAGGTTCCGGGACAGGGGACCGGCTCTGTTTTTT
CDR3 protein: CASRFRDRGPALFF

J gene: TRBJ2-3
D gene: TRBD2
V gene: TRBV6-4
CDR3 DNA: TGTGCCAGCAGTGACTCGGGTAGCGGGGGGACAGATACGCAGTATTTT
CDR3 protein: CASSDSGSGGTDTQYF

J gene: TRBJ1-5
D gene: NA
V gene: TRBV4-1
CDR3 DNA: TGCGCCAGCAGCCAAATCAGTCATGGCAATCAGCCCCAGCATTTT
CDR3 protein: CASSQISHGNQPQHF

J gene: TRBJ2-2
D gene: NA
V gene: TRBV27
CDR3 DNA: TGTGCCAGCAGTCTCAGGGTAGACACCGGGGAGCTGTTTTTT
CDR3 protein: CASSLRVDTGELFF

J gene: TRBJ1-5
D gene: TRBD1
V gene: TRBV30
CDR3 DNA: TGTGCCGGGAACCCGGGACAGGGGGGCAATCAGCCCCAGCATTTT
CDR3 protein: CAGNPGQGGNQPQHF

J gene: TRBJ1-2
D gene: TRBD1
V gene: TRBV30
CDR3 DNA: TGTGCCTGGAGTGTACAGGGACAGTTTTACTATGGCTACACCTTC
CDR3 protein: CAWSVQGQFYYGYTF

J gene: TRBJ2-5
D gene: NA
V gene: TRBV15
CDR3 DNA: TGTGCCACCAGCAGAGAATATACCGCGCTAGAGACCCAGTACTTC
CDR3 protein: CATSREYTALETQYF

J gene: TRBJ2-1
D gene: TRBD2
V gene: TRBV5-1
CDR3 DNA: TGCGCCAGCAGCTTCCTAGCGGGAGGGAACAATGAGCAGTTCTTC
CDR3 protein: CASSFLAGGNNEQFF

J gene: TRBJ2-7
D gene: NA
V gene: TRBV5-1
CDR3 DNA: TGCGCCAGCAGCCCCGGTTACGAGCAGTACTTC
CDR3 protein: CASSPGYEQYF

J gene: TRBJ1-4
D gene: TRBD1
V gene: TRBV30
CDR3 DNA: TGTGCCTGGAGTAGGGACAGTGGTGAAAAACTGTTTTTT
CDR3 protein: CAWSRDSGEKLFF

J gene: TRBJ2-1
D gene: NA
V gene: TRBV7-9
CDR3 DNA: TGTGCCAGCAGCGCGACGGCTCGGGGATACAATGAGCAGTTCTTC
CDR3 protein: CASSATARGYNEQFF

J gene: TRBJ1-1
D gene: NA
V gene: TRBV6-6
CDR3 DNA: TGTGCCAGCAGGAATCTGAGGGTCGGTGACACTGAAGCTTTCTTT
CDR3 protein: CASRNLRVGDTEAFF

J gene: TRBJ1-2
D gene: NA
V gene: TRBV5-1
CDR3 DNA: TGCGCCAGCAGCCTTCGCCCGGGCTATGGCTACACCTTC
CDR3 protein: CASSLRPGYGYTF

J gene: TRBJ1-6
D gene: NA
V gene: TRBV5-1
CDR3 DNA: TGCGCCAGCAGCTTGCTAACAGGGAACTCACCCCTCCACTTT
CDR3 protein: CASSLLTGNSPLHF

J gene: TRBJ1-2
D gene: TRBD1
V gene: TRBV6-1
CDR3 DNA: TGTGCCAGCAGGAGACAGGGAGACTATGGCTACACCTTC
CDR3 protein: CASRRQGDYGYTF

J gene: TRBJ1-4
D gene: NA
V gene: TRBV5-6
CDR3 DNA: TGTGCCAGCAGCTTGGTCTCCGGGGTCGGGGCTAATGAAAAACTGTTTTTT
CDR3 protein: CASSLVSGVGANEKLFF

J gene: TRBJ1-1
D gene: NA
V gene: TRBV5-5
CDR3 DNA: TGTGCCAGCAGCTTGACAGCCAGTCACGGGATGAACACTGAAGCTTTCTTT
CDR3 protein: CASSLTASHGMNTEAFF

J gene: TRBJ2-2
D gene: TRBD1
V gene: TRBV7-6
CDR3 DNA: TGTGCCAGCAGCCCACAGGGGGGACCCGCGAACACCGGGGAGCTGTTTTTT
CDR3 protein: CASSPQGGPANTGELFF

J gene: TRBJ1-2
D gene: NA
V gene: TRBV5-1
CDR3 DNA: TGCGCCAGCAGCGATAACAGGGTTGGCTACACCTTC
CDR3 protein: CASSDNRVGYTF

J gene: TRBJ2-3
D gene: NA
V gene: TRBV18
CDR3 DNA: TGTGCCAGCTCACGAGGCGACCCTACTAGCACAGATACGCAGTATTTT
CDR3 protein: CASSRGDPTSTDTQYF